The source of this T cell receptor (beta chain) is a study of CD8 T cells in Susac syndrome. Findings and caveats of the study: That the number of individuals in its TCR sequencing and HLA analysis was relatively small was acknowledged by the study.

Regarding this clonotype: Its antigen is not identified.

Treatment-naive patients with stable or active relapsing-remitting disease were the multiple sclerosis controls. Isolation of CD8+ and CD4+ T cells was performed negatively, whereas enrichment of TEMRA cells was done by FACS. The CDR3 sequence is 14 residues long. V shed 1 base and J shed 4 bases, with 9 bases lying between them. The V gene's germline CDR1 is SGHTA and CDR2 FQGNSA. A quantity of about 0.5 to 1 ug RNA underwent reverse transcription using random hexamers. TCRdb reprocessed the immunoSEQ multiplex PCR reads via MiXCR and lists one record per CDR3 protein. Of 300,000 or so distinct CDR3 sequences in the sample, just over 90% were seen once.

Sequenced sample: CD4+ T cells from PBMCs. The TCR was taken from a human donor with multiple sclerosis. The chain carries TRBV7-2 and TRBJ2-3; D is perhaps TRBD2 (6 bases). The DNA for the CDR3 is TGTGCCAGCAGCTTAGGGGGGGAACCAGATACGCAGTATTTT. Encoded protein: CASSLGGEPDTQYF.